This entry describes one T cell receptor beta chain. The table lists this clonotype with many counts. Its target antigen remains unknown. Base-call qualities are not available, and no considerably larger clone is one nucleotide away. This entry is derived from a study of blood T cells in healthy people across ages (dated by TCRdb to 2013 to 2016). In the study overall: In model experiments, template switching captured roughly one uniquely barcoded TCR beta cDNA molecule for every two T cells. Age-related changes in TCR beta repertoire diversity were measured in the study by deep sequencing normalized with unique cDNA molecular identifiers. Donors were grouped into four age groups: young (average roughly 16 years), middle-aged (roughly 38), aged (around 66) and long-lived (over 80). To avoid experimental bias, donors of different ages were spread randomly across the sequencing lanes. Two additional independent replicas of 1 million unique cDNA reads from the same blood draw were analyzed for two donors (one aged 18 to 30 and one aged 80 or older). Overall study results and their limits: Observed TCR beta diversity correlated strongly with the percentage of naive T cells measured by flow cytometry. Compared with the aged group, the long-lived group had more naive CD4+ T cells, fewer expanded clones and increased TCR diversity, a pattern suggesting age selection. Total diversity estimates from one million sequenced T cells were considered lower bounds and underestimates. Conclusive comparison of naive and antigen-experienced compartments was prevented by the profiling of bulk unsorted PBMCs. Donor CMV infection status was unknown, potentially confounding age-related changes in expanded clonotypes. Observed TCR beta diversity per million T cells fell roughly linearly with age, and a significant reduction was already apparent by age around 39.

The donors were 40 or so Caucasian individuals from Russia, aged roughly 6 to 90 years, who were systemically healthy. Each donor gave roughly 11 milliliters of peripheral blood, drawn into EDTA-treated Vacutainer tubes. PBMCs were isolated by Ficoll-Paque density-gradient centrifugation, with at least 6 million obtained per sample. Trizol reagent was used to extract total RNA from PBMCs, with at least 6 micrograms per sample. For every donor, flow cytometry on a PBMC aliquot measured the percentage of naive CD45RAhigh/CD27high T cells. The method was 5' RACE. Sequencing took place on an Illumina HiSeq 2500. A second PCR of about 6 to 12 cycles was performed with a sample-barcoded 5' primer and a J-beta primer mix. A template-switch 5' adaptor carrying 12 random nucleotides introduced a unique molecular identifier onto each TCR beta cDNA molecule. Each sample yielded at least 2.5 million CDR3-containing paired-end reads. All of the RNA was converted into first-strand cDNA using the Mint cDNA synthesis kit, with a TRBC-specific oligonucleotide serving as the primer. After uracil-DNA glycosylase treatment, a first 18-cycle PCR used universal primers M1SS and BC2_uni_R on all cDNA. Regarding the original processing steps: For normalization, 1 million high-quality reads, each with a distinct molecular identifier, were randomly selected from each sample. Reads with shared molecular identifiers were discarded instead of being binned into consensus sequences. MiTCR, run with a Q25 quality threshold and the strictest error-elimination algorithm, handled CDR3 identification, clonotype clustering and error correction. A nonparametric unseen species model with Euler transformation was used to estimate lower-bound total TCR beta diversity. The public reads were reprocessed in TCRdb via fastp at Q25 and MiXCR, keeping in-frame beta chains. Each entry is one CDR3 protein sequence, shown with its most common DNA and genes. In this record, the V and J calls reflect TCRdb's handling and not the investigators' own analysis. Counted in this sample were about 780,000 distinct CDR3 sequences; around 50% of them appeared once. 15% to 20% of the sample comes from the top ten.

CDR1 and CDR2 are drawn from the germline V gene: SGHNT, YENEEA. From the cysteine through the phenylalanine, the CDR3 covers 15 amino acids. Only CDR3 DNA remains: 45 bases, in frame from the first base. Trimming removed 2 bases from V and 4 bases from J, leaving 12 bases between the germline ends. Recombination linked TRBV11-3 to TRBJ2-1, with a weak D call of TRBD1 (5 bases match). The specimen sequenced was blood. The receptor's source is a man at least 80 years old in good health. The base sequence is TGTGCCAGCAGCTTATGGTCTACAGGATACAATGAGCAGTTCTTC. It encodes CASSLWSTGYNEQFF. The CDR3 plus the reference TRBV11-3 and TRBJ2-1 genes for the other parts give the full variable domain: EAGVVQSPRYKIIEKKQPVAFWCNPISGHNTLYWYLQNLGQGPELLIRYENEEAVDDSQLPKDRFSAERLKGVDSTLKIQPAELGDSAVYLCASSLWSTGYNEQFFGPGTRLTVL.